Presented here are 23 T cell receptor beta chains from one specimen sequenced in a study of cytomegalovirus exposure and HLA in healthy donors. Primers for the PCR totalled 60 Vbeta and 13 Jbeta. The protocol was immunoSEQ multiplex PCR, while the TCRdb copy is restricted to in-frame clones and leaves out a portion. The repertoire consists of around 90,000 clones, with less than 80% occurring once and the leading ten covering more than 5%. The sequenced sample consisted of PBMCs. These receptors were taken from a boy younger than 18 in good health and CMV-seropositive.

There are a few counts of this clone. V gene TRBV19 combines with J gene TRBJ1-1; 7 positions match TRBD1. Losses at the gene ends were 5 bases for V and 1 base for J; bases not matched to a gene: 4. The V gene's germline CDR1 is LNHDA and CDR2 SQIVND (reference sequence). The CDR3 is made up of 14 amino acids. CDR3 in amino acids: CASSPGTANTEAFF. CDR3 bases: TGTGCCAGTAGTCCCGGGACAGCGAACACTGAAGCTTTCTTT.

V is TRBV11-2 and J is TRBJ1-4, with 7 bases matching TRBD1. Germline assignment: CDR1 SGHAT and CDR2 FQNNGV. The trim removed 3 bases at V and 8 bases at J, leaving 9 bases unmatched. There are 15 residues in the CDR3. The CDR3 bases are TGTGCCAGCAGCTTTTCTGGGACAGTAGAAGAAAAACTGTTTTTT. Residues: CASSFSGTVEEKLFF.

The CDR3 loop reads CSVEDSGSMQFF. CDR3 DNA sequence: TGCAGCGTTGAGGATAGCGGGAGTATGCAGTTCTTC. The chain joins TRBV29-1 to TRBJ2-1; 9 bases agree with TRBD2. This CDR3 spans 12 amino acids. After removal of 3 bases from V and 12 bases from J, the junction contained 6 bases not matched to a gene. Germline lookup yields CDR1 SQVTM and CDR2 ANQGSEA.

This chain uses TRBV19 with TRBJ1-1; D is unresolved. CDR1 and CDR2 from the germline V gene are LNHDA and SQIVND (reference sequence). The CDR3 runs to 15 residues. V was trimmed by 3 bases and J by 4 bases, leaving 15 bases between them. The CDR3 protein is CASSIYGSPATEAFF. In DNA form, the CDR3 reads TGTGCCAGTAGTATTTATGGGAGTCCGGCCACTGAAGCTTTCTTT.

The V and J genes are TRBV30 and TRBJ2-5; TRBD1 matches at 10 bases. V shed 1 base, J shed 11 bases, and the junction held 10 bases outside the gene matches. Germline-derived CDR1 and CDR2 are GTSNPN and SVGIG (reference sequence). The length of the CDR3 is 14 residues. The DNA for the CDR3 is TGTGCCTGGAGTGCCAACCCGACAGGGGGCCGTCAGTACTTC. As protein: CAWSANPTGGRQYF. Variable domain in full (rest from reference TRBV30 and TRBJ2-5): SQTIHQWPATLVQPVGSPLSLECTVEGTSNPNLYWYRQAAGRGLQLLFYSVGIGQISSEVPQNLSASRPQDRQFILSSKKLLLSDSGFYLCAWSANPTGGRQYFGPGTRLLVL.

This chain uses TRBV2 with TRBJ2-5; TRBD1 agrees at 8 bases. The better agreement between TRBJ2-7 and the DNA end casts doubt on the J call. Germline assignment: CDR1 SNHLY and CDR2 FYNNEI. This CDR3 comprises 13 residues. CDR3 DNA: TGTGCCAGCAGAGGACAGGGCCGCTACGAGCAGTACTTC. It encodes CASRGQGRYEQYF.

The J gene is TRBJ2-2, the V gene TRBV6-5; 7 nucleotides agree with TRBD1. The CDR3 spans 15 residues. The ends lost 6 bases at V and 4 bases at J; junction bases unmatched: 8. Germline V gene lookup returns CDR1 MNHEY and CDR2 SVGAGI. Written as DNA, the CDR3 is TGTGCCAGCAGGAAACAGGGGTACGGCACCGGGGAGCTGTTTTTT. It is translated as CASRKQGYGTGELFF.

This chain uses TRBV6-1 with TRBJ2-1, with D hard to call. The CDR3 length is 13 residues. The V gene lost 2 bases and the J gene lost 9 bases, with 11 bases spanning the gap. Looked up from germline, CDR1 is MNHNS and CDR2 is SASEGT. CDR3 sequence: CASSEFRVGEQFF. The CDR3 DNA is TGTGCCAGCAGTGAATTCCGGGTTGGTGAGCAGTTCTTC.

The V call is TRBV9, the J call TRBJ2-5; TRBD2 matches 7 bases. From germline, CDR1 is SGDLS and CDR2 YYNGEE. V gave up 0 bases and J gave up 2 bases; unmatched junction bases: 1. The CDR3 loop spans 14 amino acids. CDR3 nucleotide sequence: TGTGCCAGCAGCGTAGATAGCGGGCAAGAGACCCAGTACTTC. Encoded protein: CASSVDSGQETQYF.

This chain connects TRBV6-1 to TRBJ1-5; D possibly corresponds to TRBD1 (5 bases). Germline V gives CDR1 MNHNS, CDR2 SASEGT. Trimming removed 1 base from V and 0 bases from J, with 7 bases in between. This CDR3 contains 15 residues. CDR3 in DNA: TGTGCCAGCAGTGAAGGAGGACATAGCAATCAGCCCCAGCATTTT. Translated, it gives CASSEGGHSNQPQHF.

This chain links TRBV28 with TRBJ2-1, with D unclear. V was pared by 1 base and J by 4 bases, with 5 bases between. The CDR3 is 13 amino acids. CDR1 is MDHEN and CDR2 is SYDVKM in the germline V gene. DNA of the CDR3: TGTGCCAGCAGTTTATCAGTTTACAATGAGCAGTTCTTC. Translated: CASSLSVYNEQFF.

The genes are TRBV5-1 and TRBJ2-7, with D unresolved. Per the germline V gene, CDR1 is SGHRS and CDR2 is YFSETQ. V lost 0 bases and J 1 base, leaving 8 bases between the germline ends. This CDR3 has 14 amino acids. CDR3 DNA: TGCGCCAGCAGCTTGGTGATGGAGTCCTACGAGCAGTACTTC. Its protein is CASSLVMESYEQYF. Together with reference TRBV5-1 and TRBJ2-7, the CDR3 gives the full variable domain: KAGVTQTPRYLIKTRGQQVTLSCSPISGHRSVSWYQQTPGQGLQFLFEYFSETQRNKGNFPGRFSGRQFSNSRSEMNVSTLELGDSALYLCASSLVMESYEQYFGPGTRLTVT.

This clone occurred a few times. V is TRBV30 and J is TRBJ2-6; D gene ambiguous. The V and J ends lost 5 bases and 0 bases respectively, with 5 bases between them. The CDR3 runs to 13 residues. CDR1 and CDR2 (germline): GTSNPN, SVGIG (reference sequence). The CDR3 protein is CAWADSGANVLTF. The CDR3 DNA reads TGTGCCTGGGCGGACTCTGGGGCCAACGTCCTGACTTTC.

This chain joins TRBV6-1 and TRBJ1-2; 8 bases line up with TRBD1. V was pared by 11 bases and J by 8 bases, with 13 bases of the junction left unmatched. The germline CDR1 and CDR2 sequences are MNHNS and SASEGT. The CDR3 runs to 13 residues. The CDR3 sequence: CALSPQGAQGYTF. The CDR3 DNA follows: TGTGCCCTAAGCCCCCAGGGGGCGCAGGGCTACACCTTC.

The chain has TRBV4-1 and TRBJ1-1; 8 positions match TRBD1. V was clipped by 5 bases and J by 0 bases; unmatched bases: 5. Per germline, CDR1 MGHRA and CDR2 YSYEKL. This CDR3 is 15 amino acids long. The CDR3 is CASSTRQGMNTEAFF. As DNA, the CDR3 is TGCGCCAGCAGCACCCGACAGGGGATGAACACTGAAGCTTTCTTT.

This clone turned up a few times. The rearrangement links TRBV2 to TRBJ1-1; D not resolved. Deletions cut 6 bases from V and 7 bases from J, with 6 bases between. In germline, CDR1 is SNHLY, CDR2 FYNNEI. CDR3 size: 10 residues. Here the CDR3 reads CASRTFEAFF. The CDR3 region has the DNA TGTGCCAGCAGAACTTTTGAAGCTTTCTTT.

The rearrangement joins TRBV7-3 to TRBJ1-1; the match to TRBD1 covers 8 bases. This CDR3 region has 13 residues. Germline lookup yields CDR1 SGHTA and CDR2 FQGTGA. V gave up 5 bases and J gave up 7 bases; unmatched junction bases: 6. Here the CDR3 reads CASSPTGGGEAFF. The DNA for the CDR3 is TGTGCCAGCAGCCCCACAGGGGGGGGTGAAGCTTTCTTT.

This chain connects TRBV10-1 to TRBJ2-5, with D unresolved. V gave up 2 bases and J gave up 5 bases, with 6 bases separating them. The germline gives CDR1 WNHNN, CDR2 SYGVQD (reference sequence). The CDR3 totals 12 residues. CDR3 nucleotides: TGCGCCAGCAGTGAGAACGGGGAGACCCAGTACTTC. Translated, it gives CASSENGETQYF.

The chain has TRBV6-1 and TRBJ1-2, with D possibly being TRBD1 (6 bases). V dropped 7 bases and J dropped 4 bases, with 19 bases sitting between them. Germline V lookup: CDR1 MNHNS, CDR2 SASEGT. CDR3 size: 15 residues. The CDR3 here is CASIVMSQGPYGYTF. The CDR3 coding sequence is TGTGCCAGCATAGTGATGTCGCAGGGGCCCTATGGCTACACCTTC.

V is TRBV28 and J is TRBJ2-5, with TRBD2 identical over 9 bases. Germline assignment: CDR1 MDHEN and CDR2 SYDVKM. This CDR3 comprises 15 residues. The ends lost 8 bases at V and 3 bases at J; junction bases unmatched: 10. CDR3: CASGDWLAGKETQYF. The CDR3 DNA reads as TGTGCCAGCGGGGATTGGCTAGCGGGAAAAGAGACCCAGTACTTC.

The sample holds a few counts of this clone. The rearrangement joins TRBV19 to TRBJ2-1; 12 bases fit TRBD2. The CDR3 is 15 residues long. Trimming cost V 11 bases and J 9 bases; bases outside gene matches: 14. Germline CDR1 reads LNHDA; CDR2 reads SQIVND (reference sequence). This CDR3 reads CAVKGLAGTKTEQFF. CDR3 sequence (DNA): TGTGCCGTCAAAGGACTAGCGGGGACCAAAACTGAGCAGTTCTTC.

The CDR3 loop reads CASSFDYSYEQYF. For the CDR3, the DNA is TGTGCCAGCAGCTTTGACTACTCCTACGAGCAGTACTTC. The chain joins TRBV5-6 to TRBJ2-7, with a possible D match to TRBD2 (5 bases). The CDR3 runs to 13 residues. V was pared by 2 bases and J by 0 bases, with 6 bases between. Germline V CDR1 and CDR2: SGHDT, YYEEEE.

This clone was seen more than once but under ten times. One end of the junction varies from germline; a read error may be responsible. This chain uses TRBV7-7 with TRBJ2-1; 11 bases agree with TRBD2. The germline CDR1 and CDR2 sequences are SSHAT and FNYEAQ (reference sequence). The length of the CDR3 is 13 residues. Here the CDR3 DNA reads TGTGCTAGCAGCTCCGGACTAGCGGGCGTCCAGTTCTTC. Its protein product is CASSSGLAGVQFF.